This T cell receptor (beta chain) was found in a study of blood T cells in healthy people across ages. General observations from the study: Donors of long life had a larger count of naive CD4+ cells and greater diversity than aged donors. Estimated diversity, derived from one million T cells, was regarded as an underestimate. Per-million-T-cell TCR beta diversity fell roughly linearly with age.

Note on this clonotype: Antigen unknown.

A second PCR of roughly 6 to 12 cycles used a sample-barcoded 5' primer and a J-beta primer mix. A 12-random-nucleotide template-switch adaptor tagged each cDNA molecule. Using its own MiXCR run on the 5' RACE reads, TCRdb lists one record per CDR3 protein. This sample carries about 1.7 million distinct CDR3 sequences, roughly 27% of them seen once, and the ten largest clones take more than 6%. Germline CDR1 reads DFQATT; CDR2 reads SNEGSKA (reference sequence). The trim removed 3 bases at V and 6 bases at J, leaving 5 bases unmatched. This CDR3 comprises 13 residues. This clonotype originated in a woman in her 30s in good health. The V call is TRBV20-1, the J call TRBJ2-3; 8 positions agree with TRBD2. Sequencing was done on a sample of blood. The CDR3 is CSASGGASDTQYF. The CDR3 DNA reads as TGCAGTGCTAGCGGGGGGGCTTCTGATACGCAGTATTTT.